This record covers a single TCR beta chain. This entry comes from a study of blood T cell repertoires in COVID-19. Trimming removed 2 bases from V and 2 bases from J; junction bases left unmatched: 7. This CDR3 comprises 16 residues. In germline, CDR1 is LNHDA, CDR2 SQIVND (reference sequence). The repertoire was sequenced with immunoSEQ multiplex PCR; TCRdb's copy has only in-frame clones and lacks some. Here the sample spans approximately 300,000 clones, approximately 86% being singletons. V usage is TRBV19 and J usage is TRBJ2-3; 7 nucleotides align to TRBD1. The sequenced sample consisted of PBMCs or T cells enriched from blood (not recorded which). This receptor was identified in a woman between 18 and 29 years old who had recovered from COVID-19. The CDR3 loop is CASSITGASFTDTQYF. CDR3 in DNA: TGTGCCAGTAGTATAACAGGGGCATCATTCACAGATACGCAGTATTTT.